Described below is a single TCR beta chain sequence and its context. Its antigen remains unidentified. This entry is derived from a study of shared clonotypes between healthy human individuals. The wider study: Aged 18 to 49, the donors were a couple of women and a few men. Broader study findings: The study found about 5% of naive CD4 clonotypes shared across several donors.

Memory CD4+ cells were the fraction left after CD45RA+ naive selection. It was 200 ng DNA, 33,000 or so T cell genomes, that sorted-subset replicate PCRs used. Clones were read by immunoSEQ multiplex PCR, and TCRdb kept only the in-frame ones, dropping some. The repertoire holds about 680,000 clones, with under 80% as singletons. The specimen sequenced was memory CD4+ T cells sorted from blood. Specified subset: CD45RA-negative fraction. This receptor was obtained from a young woman in good health.

This chain's CDR3 is CASSLDGGRIHNEQFF. CDR3 DNA: TGTGCCAGCAGCTTGGACGGAGGGAGGATCCACAATGAGCAGTTCTTC. The gene calls are TRBV5-6 and TRBJ2-1; TRBD2 might be the D (6 bases). CDR3 length: 16 amino acids. Germline CDR1 SGHDT, CDR2 YYEEEE. V lost 0 bases, J lost 5 bases, and 15 bases lay in between.